This TCR beta chain was retrieved from a study of T cell responses to AZD1222 COVID-19 vaccine. Study as a whole: The study pooled second doses at about 4 or about 12 weeks.

V lost 6 bases to trimming and J lost 0 bases, with 13 bases between them. This CDR3 contains 15 residues. CDR1 is MNHEY, CDR2 SMNVEV, per germline (reference sequence). Study observations and caveats: After the peak T cell response, and only then, were repertoires sampled. Baseline testing showed seropositivity in only six AZD1222 recipients. White British ancestry dominated among donors, who included more females, and clonal diversity was possibly underestimated.

In the case of this clone: Its antigen is not identified.

Libraries were prepared by immunoSEQ multiplex PCR; TCRdb keeps only in-frame clonotypes and omits some of them. The sample shows tens of thousands of clones, 80% of them seen only once. Sample: peripheral blood, taken on day 0 of AZD1222 vaccination. V gene TRBV27 combines with J gene TRBJ2-3; D might be TRBD2 (5 bases). The clonotype comes from an adult in good health. The CDR3 sequence is CASRRRETSTDTQYF. The CDR3 region has the DNA TGTGCCAGCAGGCGTAGGGAGACTAGCACAGATACGCAGTATTTT.